This section outlines one T cell receptor beta chain sequence together with its context. In germline, CDR1 is ENHRY, CDR2 SYGVKD. Trimming stripped 10 bases from V and 3 bases from J, with 12 bases between. This CDR3 is built from 12 residues. The data derive from a study of technical replicates of blood from four donors. Clones were read by immunoSEQ multiplex PCR, and TCRdb kept only the in-frame ones, dropping some. In the table there are about 70,000 clones, roughly 92% of which are singletons. Specimen: T cells isolated from PBMCs. This TCR was sampled from a human donor in good health. This chain links TRBV10-3 with TRBJ1-1; no reliable D call. In DNA form, the CDR3 reads TGTGCCAGCGGTCCGGGAGACACTGAAGCTTTCTTT. The encoded protein is CASGPGDTEAFF.